Shown below are 18 T cell receptor beta chains from a single sample sequenced in a study of shared clonotypes between healthy human individuals. Measured with immunoSEQ multiplex PCR; TCRdb has only the in-frame clones, and not every one. This table has 2,100,000 or so clones, around 95% appearing once. The sequenced sample consisted of naive CD4+ T cells sorted from blood. Stated subset: CD45RA+ positively selected. The origin of the receptors is a man aged 18-30 years in good health.

The chain combines TRBV25-1 with TRBJ1-5; 7 bases align to TRBD1. CDR1 and CDR2 (germline): MGHDK, SYGVNS. The CDR3 extends over 14 amino acids. Unmatched junction bases numbered 2, after V lost 4 bases and J lost 2 bases. CDR3 sequence (DNA): TGTGCCAGCAGTGTCGGACAGGGCAATCAGCCCCAGCATTTT. Translated: CASSVGQGNQPQHF. The full variable domain, with the rest looked up from reference TRBV25-1 and TRBJ1-5, is EADIYQTPRYLVIGTGKKITLECSQTMGHDKMYWYQQDPGMELHLIHYSYGVNSTEKGDLSSESTVSRIRTEHFPLTLESARPSHTSQYLCASSVGQGNQPQHFGDGTRLSIL.

This chain connects TRBV11-3 to TRBJ2-2, with D perhaps assigned TRBD1 or TRBD2 (5 bases each). The ends were cut back, 6 bases at V and 3 bases at J, with 17 bases in the middle. The CDR3 consists of 16 residues. Germline lookup yields CDR1 SGHNT and CDR2 YENEEA. The CDR3 bases are TGTGCCAGCAGGCGAGCAGGGAAGGGACACACCGGGGAGCTGTTTTTT. Encoded protein: CASRRAGKGHTGELFF.

The V gene is TRBV30, the J gene TRBJ1-2; D might be TRBD1 (5 bases). Germline CDR1 and CDR2: GTSNPN and SVGIG (reference sequence). V was cut by 5 bases and J by 3 bases, with 16 bases left in between. This CDR3 has 14 amino acids. CDR3 coding DNA: TGTGCCTGGGAAACCGGAGGGACTCACTATGGCTACACCTTC. Protein: CAWETGGTHYGYTF.

This sequence joins TRBV27 and TRBJ1-6; 7 nucleotides line up with TRBD1. Germline trimming cut 5 bases from V and 9 bases from J; bases unmatched to any gene: 7. Germline lookup yields CDR1 MNHEY and CDR2 SMNVEV (reference sequence). This CDR3 is built from 14 residues. In nucleotides, the CDR3 is TGTGCCAGCAGTCTTAAGACAGGGAGTTCACCCCTCCACTTT. Protein sequence: CASSLKTGSSPLHF.

The V gene is TRBV5-4, the J gene TRBJ2-7, with 10 bases that match TRBD1. The CDR3 has 15 amino acids. Germline V gene sequence: CDR1 SGHNT, CDR2 YYREEE (reference sequence). With 4 bases clipped from V and 5 bases from J, the junction kept 9 bases outside the gene matches. The CDR3 DNA follows: TGTGCCAGCAGCCTGGGAGGACAGGGGGGGGACGAGCAGTACTTC. Its protein is CASSLGGQGGDEQYF.

The chain couples TRBV12-5 to TRBJ2-3, with TRBD2 matching over 11 bases. The CDR3 is made up of 18 amino acids. Trimming removed 4 bases from V and 0 bases from J; junction bases left unmatched: 9. The germline gives CDR1 LGHNT, CDR2 FRNRAP. CDR3 protein: CASGWRPTSGGSTDTQYF. The CDR3 DNA follows: TGTGCTAGTGGTTGGAGGCCTACTAGCGGGGGAAGCACAGATACGCAGTATTTT. The variable domain in full, completed from reference TRBV12-5 and TRBJ2-3, reads DARVTQTPRHKVTEMGQEVTMRCQPILGHNTVFWYRQTMMQGLELLAYFRNRAPLDDSGMPKDRFSAEMPDATLATLKIQPSEPRDSAVYFCASGWRPTSGGSTDTQYFGPGTRLTVL.

The chain combines TRBV2 with TRBJ2-7, with a possible D match to TRBD2 (6 bases). This CDR3 spans 14 amino acids. Germline V gene lookup returns CDR1 SNHLY and CDR2 FYNNEI. V lost 4 bases and J lost 0, with 10 bases in between. CDR3 sequence (DNA): TGTGCCAGCAGTGTGGGGACTGGCTCCTACGAGCAGTACTTC. Amino acids: CASSVGTGSYEQYF.

V and J are TRBV6-5 and TRBJ1-5, with 12 bases aligning to TRBD1. Germline CDR1 and CDR2: MNHEY and SVGAGI. V was pared by 8 bases and J by 4 bases, with 6 bases of the junction left unmatched. The CDR3 spans 15 residues. CDR3 region: CASGTGGAGNQPQHF. CDR3 DNA sequence: TGTGCCAGCGGGACAGGGGGCGCCGGGAATCAGCCCCAGCATTTT.

The genes are TRBV7-9 and TRBJ1-2; possibly TRBD1 for D (5 bases). The CDR3 runs to 15 residues. V lost 5 bases and J lost 2, with 15 bases in between. Germline V gives CDR1 SEHNR, CDR2 FQNEAQ (reference sequence). CDR3 in DNA: TGTGCCAGCAGCAAAGTGGGGGGTCCGAACTATGGCTACACCTTC. Its translation is CASSKVGGPNYGYTF.

A note on this clone: The sample contains more than one DNA sequence encoding this CDR3. The V and J genes are TRBV11-2 and TRBJ2-7; D possibly corresponds to TRBD1 (5 bases). Per the germline V gene, CDR1 is SGHAT and CDR2 is FQNNGV. Trimming removed 1 base from V and 2 bases from J, with 12 bases in between. This CDR3 is 15 amino acids long. CDR3 residues: CASSLGQGSPYEQYF. For the CDR3, the DNA is TGTGCCAGCAGCTTAGGGCAGGGAAGCCCCTACGAGCAGTACTTC.

The chain is built from TRBV5-1 and TRBJ2-7, with 10 bases fitting TRBD1. The junction had 6 bases not matched to a gene; V was cut back by 3 bases and J by 9 bases. The CDR3 runs to 13 residues. Germline V gene sequence: CDR1 SGHRS, CDR2 YFSETQ. In DNA, the CDR3 is TGCGCCAGCAGCTCGGACAGGGGGTTTGCGCAGTACTTC. This translates into CASSSDRGFAQYF.

The V call is TRBV25-1, the J call TRBJ2-7, with D possibly TRBD1 on 6 matching bases. The CDR3 loop spans 16 amino acids. CDR1 and CDR2 (germline): MGHDK, SYGVNS. The ends were cut back, 3 bases at V and 0 bases at J, with 15 bases in the middle. The CDR3 region has the DNA TGTGCCAGCAGTGATTCTCACAGGGTAATCTCCTACGAGCAGTACTTC. Amino acids: CASSDSHRVISYEQYF.

This rearrangement joins TRBV18 to TRBJ2-1; 7 nucleotides match TRBD2. Per germline, CDR1 KGHSH and CDR2 LQKENI. The junction had 3 bases not matched to a gene; V was cut back by 2 bases and J by 5 bases. The CDR3 has 14 amino acids. CDR3 coding DNA: TGTGCCAGCTCACCAGCGGGAGCGGACAATGAGCAGTTCTTC. Protein product: CASSPAGADNEQFF.

The J gene is TRBJ1-5, the V gene TRBV5-5; no reliable D call. Looked up from germline, CDR1 is SGHKS and CDR2 is YYEKEE (reference sequence). Between the trimmed V and J ends, which lost 0 bases and 3 bases, there was a span of 19 bases. This CDR3 comprises 18 residues. CDR3 sequence reads: CASSLAPGSIPHNQPQHF. The CDR3 coding sequence is TGTGCCAGCAGCTTGGCTCCGGGCTCAATACCCCACAATCAGCCCCAGCATTTT. The full variable domain, rest sourced from reference TRBV5-5 and TRBJ1-5, is DAGVTQSPTHLIKTRGQQVTLRCSPISGHKSVSWYQQVLGQGPQFIFQYYEKEERGRGNFPDRFSARQFPNYSSELNVNALLLGDSALYLCASSLAPGSIPHNQPQHFGDGTRLSIL.

This clone was seen once. The chain links TRBV27 to TRBJ1-2; a possible D gene is TRBD1 (6 bases). The V gene's germline CDR1 is MNHEY and CDR2 SMNVEV (reference sequence). This CDR3 contains 14 residues. The V gene lost 2 bases and the J gene lost 8 bases, with 15 bases spanning the gap. CDR3 nucleotides: TGTGCCAGCAGTTTACGAGGGGGAGGTGCAGGCTACACCTTC. Translation gives CASSLRGGGAGYTF.

The V and J genes are TRBV6-1 and TRBJ1-1; 10 nucleotides align to TRBD1. The CDR3 totals 14 residues. Germline V gene sequence: CDR1 MNHNS, CDR2 SASEGT. V lost 5 bases and J lost 4; bases outside the gene matches: 4. The CDR3 nucleotides are TGTGCCAGCAGTTGGGACAGGGGAGTCACTGAAGCTTTCTTT. The encoded protein is CASSWDRGVTEAFF.

This rearrangement joins TRBV19 to TRBJ2-1; D is uncertain. The CDR3 totals 12 residues. V lost 1 base and J 10 bases, leaving 8 bases between the germline ends. The V gene's germline CDR1 is LNHDA and CDR2 SQIVND (reference sequence). DNA of the CDR3: TGTGCCAGTAGTATAGGAGTAGGGGAGCAGTTCTTC. Protein: CASSIGVGEQFF.

The J gene is TRBJ1-2, the V gene TRBV19, with D maybe TRBD1 (5 bases). The CDR3 extends over 13 amino acids. Germline V lookup: CDR1 LNHDA, CDR2 SQIVND (reference sequence). The V end lost 5 bases, the J end lost 5 bases, and 12 bases lay between the germline ends. The CDR3 nucleotides are TGTGCCAGTAGTCTGGGGACCGTTTATGGCTACACCTTC. Translating it yields CASSLGTVYGYTF. Based on the CDR3 plus reference TRBV19 and TRBJ1-2, the full variable domain is DGGITQSPKYLFRKEGQNVTLSCEQNLNHDAMYWYRQDPGQGLRLIYYSQIVNDFQKGDIAEGYSVSREKKESFPLTVTSAQKNPTAFYLCASSLGTVYGYTFGSGTRLTVV.